The source of this T cell receptor beta chain is a study of molecular identifiers for immune sequencing clone quantification. The wider study: Sequencing covered four of five parts into which replicate RNA from roughly 20,000 or 100,000 naive CD8 cells was split.

This clonotype was detected a few times. The antigen remains unidentified. Study results and limitations: Clone sizes could be underestimated for highly expanded clones when identical TCR molecules share a barcode.

Input for naive CD8 libraries was roughly 19,000 to 1,000,000 sorted cells; the RNA fraction used was 10%, 30% or 50%. MiXCR, run by TCRdb on the PCR reads, gives a single entry per CDR3 protein. The sample consists of about half a million distinct CDR3 sequences, less than 30% of them appearing once. Sequencing was done on a sample of naive CD8+ T cells from blood, with Jurkat cell RNA spiked in. Indicated subset: FACS-sorted CD8+CD4-CCR7+CD45RA+ naive T cells. The sequence derives from a human donor in good health. Some libraries in this study had Jurkat cell RNA spiked in.

Here the CDR3 DNA reads TGTGCCAGCAGCGCAGGGTCCATGACCAATCAGCCCCAGCATTTT. It yields the protein CASSAGSMTNQPQHF. The genes are TRBV28 and TRBJ1-5; weak D call: TRBD1 (5 bases). The CDR3 is made up of 15 amino acids. Trimming took 6 bases from V and 3 from J, leaving 15 bases between them. Germline lookup yields CDR1 MDHEN and CDR2 SYDVKM.